This is a list of T cell receptor beta chains from one sample in a study of OX40 agonist ivuxolimab in advanced cancers. Method: immunoSEQ multiplex PCR; TCRdb's copy keeps in-frame clones and lacks some. In the table there are some 98,000 clones, around 92% of which are singletons. The source was CD4+ or CD8+ T cells sorted from blood, collected in a trial of the OX40 agonist ivuxolimab. Receptor source: an adult with an advanced solid tumor such as melanoma, head and neck, liver or kidney cancer. The CDR3 runs from the conserved cysteine through the conserved F or W.

J: TRBJ2-5
V: TRBV6-5
length: 12
CDR3: CASSYSWETQYF

J: TRBJ1-2
V: TRBV6-1
length: 15
CDR3: CASSEYAGKGYGYTF

J: TRBJ2-5
V: TRBV4-2
length: 13
CDR3: CASSQESRETQYF

J: TRBJ1-1
V: TRBV4-2
length: 16
CDR3: CASSLPYPGTGPEAFF

J: TRBJ1-2
V: TRBV28
length: 18
CDR3: CASSYDIKQGYGSYGYTF

J: TRBJ1-5
V: TRBV6-1
length: 11
CDR3: CASSAWMSQHF

J: TRBJ2-3
V: TRBV9
length: 13
CDR3: CASSVAGTDTQYF

J: TRBJ2-1
V: TRBV28
length: 15
CDR3: CASSFRDRSYNEQFF

J: TRBJ2-1
V: TRBV4-2
length: 13
CDR3: CASSQGSYNEQFF

J: TRBJ1-2
V: TRBV19
length: 13
CDR3: CASSIGTVPGYTF

J: TRBJ2-2
V: TRBV28
length: 17
CDR3: CASSKTGSTANTGELFF

J: TRBJ1-5
V: TRBV5-1
length: 13
CDR3: CASSFSPDQPQHF

J: TRBJ1-1
V: TRBV21-1
length: 16
CDR3: CASSKSSRTVNTEAFF

J: TRBJ2-3
V: TRBV6-6
length: 15
CDR3: CASSLVSPGTDTQYF

J: TRBJ2-3
V: TRBV28
length: 14
CDR3: CAAASGGATDTQYF

J: TRBJ1-6
V: TRBV7-3
length: 16
CDR3: CASSLLGGRRGSPLHF

J: TRBJ2-1
V: TRBV6-5
length: 13
CDR3: CASRNRVVNEQFF

J: TRBJ2-7
V: TRBV6-1
length: 11
CDR3: CASSDSYEQYF

J: TRBJ2-3
V: TRBV30
length: 15
CDR3: CAWTPLGLVTDTQYF

J: TRBJ2-1
V: TRBV15
length: 16
CDR3: CATSRDLAVSYNEQFF

J: TRBJ2-7
V: TRBV6-6
length: 13
CDR3: CASSRDGAYEQYF

J: TRBJ1-1
V: TRBV5-1
length: 14
CDR3: CASRGAGDRNEAFF

J: TRBJ1-5
V: TRBV4-1
length: 13
CDR3: CASSQDEYQPQHF

J: TRBJ2-1
V: TRBV6-6
length: 15
CDR3: CASSFPPGGRNEQFF

J: TRBJ1-3
V: TRBV30
length: 13
CDR3: CAWRIRVDNTIYF

J: TRBJ2-7
V: TRBV6-1
length: 12
CDR3: CASSESGNEQYF

J: TRBJ1-2
V: TRBV28
length: 14
CDR3: CASSQPGRPYGYTF

J: TRBJ2-1
V: TRBV7-2
length: 11
CDR3: CASSFGLIRFF

J: TRBJ2-1
V: TRBV30
length: 15
CDR3: CAWSFLDPSYNEQFF

J: TRBJ2-2
V: TRBV2
length: 15
CDR3: CASSDQYGDTGELFF

J: TRBJ1-2
V: TRBV5-4
length: 13
CDR3: CASSLGHQYGYTF

J: TRBJ2-1
V: TRBV7-8
length: 15
CDR3: CASRWRQLGHNEQFF

J: TRBJ1-2
V: TRBV6-5
length: 14
CDR3: CASSYGPTGYGYTF

J: TRBJ2-1
V: TRBV30
length: 16
CDR3: CAWNPQTSGSQNEQFF

J: TRBJ1-5
V: TRBV7-6
length: 15
CDR3: CASSYGPGGNQPQHF

J: TRBJ2-2
V: TRBV15
length: 15
CDR3: CATSRIRQNTGELFF

J: TRBJ2-4
V: TRBV2
length: 15
CDR3: CASTPGRNLPDIQYF

J: TRBJ2-7
V: TRBV6-5
length: 14
CDR3: CASRDRGYWDEQYF

J: TRBJ1-5
V: TRBV6-5
length: 14
CDR3: CASRPGGGDQPQHF

J: TRBJ1-2
V: TRBV18
length: 14
CDR3: CASSPPGRAQGYTF

J: TRBJ2-7
V: TRBV28
length: 15
CDR3: CASRGWGTGSSEQYF

J: TRBJ1-5
V: TRBV6-6
length: 15
CDR3: CASSLEGASNQPQHF

J: TRBJ1-5
V: TRBV9
length: 15
CDR3: CASSPGLGRWQPQHF

J: TRBJ1-2
V: TRBV6-6
length: 15
CDR3: CASSYASGQGYGYTF

J: TRBJ2-3
V: TRBV11-2
length: 15
CDR3: CASSLGKEGTDTQYF

J: TRBJ1-2
V: TRBV11-1
length: 12
CDR3: CASSWDDYGYTF

J: TRBJ1-2
V: TRBV7-6
length: 18
CDR3: CASSQYMGTGGLNYGYTF

J: TRBJ2-6
V: TRBV7-3
length: 15
CDR3: CASSSGNPGANVLTF

J: TRBJ1-5
V: TRBV4-2
length: 12
CDR3: CASSRDNQPQHF

J: TRBJ1-1
V: TRBV9
length: 14
CDR3: CASSKGQGGTEAFF

J: TRBJ2-7
V: TRBV6-5
length: 13
CDR3: CASSYLRGSEQYF

J: TRBJ2-1
V: TRBV18
length: 17
CDR3: CASFTPTSEGAYNEQFF

J: TRBJ1-2
V: TRBV19
length: 12
CDR3: CASSPGLYGYTF

J: TRBJ1-2
V: TRBV5-1
length: 14
CDR3: CASSLDTGAYGYTF

J: TRBJ2-1
V: TRBV7-2
length: 14
CDR3: CASSLEAWKMEQFF